This entry lists 10 T cell receptor beta chains sequenced from one sample in a study of blood T cell repertoires in COVID-19. TCRdb's copy holds only in-frame clones and misses some; the assay was immunoSEQ multiplex PCR. The table includes more than 200,000 clones, roughly 84% detected once. Sample: PBMCs or T cells enriched from blood (not recorded which). These receptors were obtained from a man aged 25 to 40 in a cohort exposed to, infected with or recovered from COVID-19 (not recorded which).

DNA of the CDR3: TGTGCCAGCGCAGGACAGGGAGACTACGAGCAGTACTTC. Encoded protein: CASAGQGDYEQYF. The chain couples TRBV27 to TRBJ2-7; 8 bases fit TRBD1. V shed 8 bases, J shed 3 bases, and the junction held 6 bases outside the gene matches. CDR3 size: 13 residues. In germline, CDR1 is MNHEY, CDR2 SMNVEV (reference sequence).

This clone was detected only once. The rearrangement uses TRBV7-3 and TRBJ1-2; perhaps TRBD1 as D (5 bases). Looked up from germline, CDR1 is SGHTA and CDR2 is FQGTGA. The V end was cut by 4 bases, the J end by 6 bases, with 9 bases between. This CDR3 contains 12 residues. In nucleotides, the CDR3 is TGTGCCAGCAGCTCCCGGGGGGATGGCTACACCTTC. Its translation is CASSSRGDGYTF.

This clone was counted a few times. This chain connects TRBV9 to TRBJ2-1; 7 nucleotides line up with TRBD1. The V and J ends lost 4 bases and 3 bases, in that order; junction bases with no gene match: 7. The germline CDR1 and CDR2 sequences are SGDLS and YYNGEE. The CDR3 runs to 15 residues. CDR3 sequence: CASSPSGQHYNEQFF. The CDR3 nucleotides read TGTGCCAGCAGCCCCTCGGGACAGCACTACAATGAGCAGTTCTTC.

The chain links TRBV4-3 to TRBJ1-5; D remains unclear. CDR3 length: 14 residues. Germline CDR1 is LGHNA and CDR2 is YSLEER. V was clipped by 0 bases and J by 5 bases, with 8 bases between them. DNA for the CDR3: TGCGCCAGCAGCCAAGATCGTACGGATCAGCCCCAGCATTTT. Amino acid sequence: CASSQDRTDQPQHF.

The V call is TRBV5-1, the J call TRBJ2-1; TRBD1 might be the D (5 bases). The V gene lost 0 bases and the J gene lost 6 bases, with 7 bases spanning the gap. CDR1 is SGHRS, CDR2 YFSETQ, per germline. The CDR3 runs to 13 residues. DNA of the CDR3: TGCGCCAGCAGCTTGGGGCAGGGCAATGAGCAGTTCTTC. Amino acids: CASSLGQGNEQFF.

The CDR3 protein is CASSLRTGELFF. Written as DNA, the CDR3 is TGTGCCAGCAGTCTGCGGACCGGGGAGCTGTTTTTT. V gene TRBV3-1 (or the pseudogene TRBV3-2) combines with J gene TRBJ2-2; D uncertain. V lost 6 bases to trimming and J lost 5 bases, with 7 bases between them. In germline, CDR1 is LGHDT, CDR2 YNNKEL (reference sequence). The CDR3 loop spans 12 amino acids.

This clone was seen a few times. This sequence joins TRBV29-1 and TRBJ2-7, with 9 bases fitting TRBD1. V was pared by 0 bases and J by 7 bases, with 10 bases of the junction left unmatched. Per the germline V gene, CDR1 is SQVTM and CDR2 is ANQGSEA. CDR3 length: 15 amino acids. As DNA, the CDR3 is TGCAGCGTTGAAGAGAAGGGACAGGGAATTACTGAGCAGTACTTC. Amino acids: CSVEEKGQGITEQYF.

This clone appeared once. The gene calls are TRBV3-1 (or the pseudogene TRBV3-2) and TRBJ2-2; 12 nucleotides match TRBD2. CDR3 length equals 17 residues. J lost 4 bases, V lost 1 base, and 4 bases had no gene match. From germline, CDR1 is LGHDT and CDR2 YNNKEL (reference sequence). The CDR3 is CASSQGPSGRATGELFF. The CDR3 DNA is TGTGCCAGCAGCCAAGGGCCTAGCGGGAGGGCCACCGGGGAGCTGTTTTTT.

This chain joins TRBV18 and TRBJ2-1; possibly TRBD1 for D (6 bases). The germline CDR1 and CDR2 sequences are KGHSH and LQKENI. V was pared by 2 bases and J by 6 bases, with 17 bases between. The CDR3 totals 16 residues. The CDR3: CASSPGGVGGLNEQFF. CDR3 nucleotide sequence: TGTGCCAGCTCACCAGGGGGCGTCGGAGGCCTCAATGAGCAGTTCTTC. Full variable domain (remainder filled in from reference TRBV18 and TRBJ2-1): NAGVMQNPRHLVRRRGQEARLRCSPMKGHSHVYWYRQLPEEGLKFMVYLQKENIIDESGMPKERFSAEFPKEGPSILRIQQVVRGDSAAYFCASSPGGVGGLNEQFFGPGTRLTVL.

This clone was detected a few times. J is TRBJ1-4 and V is TRBV28; perhaps TRBD1 as D (6 bases). V was trimmed by 6 bases and J by 7 bases, leaving 21 bases between them. Germline CDR1 MDHEN, CDR2 SYDVKM. This CDR3 is 16 amino acids long. The CDR3 nucleotides read TGTGCCAGCAGCTCCTATGGGGGGGGCTTCGGTGAAAAACTGTTTTTT. Its translation is CASSSYGGGFGEKLFF.